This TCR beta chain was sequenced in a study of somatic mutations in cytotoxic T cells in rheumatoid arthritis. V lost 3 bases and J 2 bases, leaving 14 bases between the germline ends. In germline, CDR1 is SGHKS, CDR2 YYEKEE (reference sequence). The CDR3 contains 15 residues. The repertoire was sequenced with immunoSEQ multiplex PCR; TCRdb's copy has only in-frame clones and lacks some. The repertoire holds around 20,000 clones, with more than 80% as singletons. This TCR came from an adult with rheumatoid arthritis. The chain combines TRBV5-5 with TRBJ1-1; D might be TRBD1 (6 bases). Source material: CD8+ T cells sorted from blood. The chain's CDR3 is CASSWLQGPNTEAFF. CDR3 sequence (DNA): TGTGCCAGCAGCTGGCTACAGGGACCCAACACTGAAGCTTTCTTT.